The rows below give T cell receptor beta chains drawn from one sample of a study of blood T cells in healthy people across ages. TCRdb re-called the 5' RACE reads through MiXCR, storing one row per CDR3 protein. The sample consists of about 1.4 million distinct CDR3 sequences, around 59% of them appearing once. The sample taken for sequencing was blood. All receptors derive from a man aged 18 to 29 in good health. Each CDR3 is given with its conserved first and last residue. The D gene is left open where the match is weak. Some rows have no size entry. The others give once, few or many, or a class for an expanded clone.

>.|.|TRBJ1-6|TRBV20-1
TGCAGTGCTCCCCTGGGGGGTCTCCCTGATAATTCACCCCTCCACTTT
CSAPLGGLPDNSPLHF
>.|TRBD1|TRBJ1-2|TRBV5-6
TGTGCCAGCAGCCTGCCCGGGACAGGGACATATGGCTACACCTTC
CASSLPGTGTYGYTF
>.|.|TRBJ2-5|TRBV4-1
TGCGCCAGCAGCGAGGAGTATATCCACGAGCGGTACTTC
CASSEEYIHERYF
>.|TRBD1|TRBJ2-6|TRBV20-1
TGCAGTGCAACGGACAGGGGGAGAGGGGCCAACGTCCTGACTTTC
CSATDRGRGANVLTF
>.|.|TRBJ1-1|TRBV5-1
TGCGCCAGCAGCTGGGTTCGGGGGGGCACAACTGAAGCTTTCTTT
CASSWVRGGTTEAFF
>.|TRBD2|TRBJ2-1|TRBV20-1
TGCAGTGCAACGGACCCTAGCGGGAGTGGTATATATGAGCAGTTCTTC
CSATDPSGSGIYEQFF
>.|TRBD1|TRBJ2-5|TRBV29-1
TGCAGCGCCTGGGGCCCGGGACAGCAAGAGACCCAGTACTTC
CSAWGPGQQETQYF
>.|.|TRBJ2-5|TRBV4-2
TGTGCCAGCAGCCAAGAAACGGTTAGGGAGACCCAGTACTTC
CASSQETVRETQYF
>.|.|TRBJ1-1|TRBV5-6
TGTGCCAGCAGCTCCAATCCCTTGAACACTGAAGCTTTCTTT
CASSSNPLNTEAFF
>.|.|TRBJ2-3|TRBV29-1
TGCAGCGTTGATAAGGAAAGAAGGGATACGCAGTATTTT
CSVDKERRDTQYF
>few|TRBD1|TRBJ1-6|TRBV10-3
TGTGCCATCAGTGAAGACAGGGTTGCTTCACCCCTCCACTTT
CAISEDRVASPLHF
>.|TRBD1|TRBJ1-2|TRBV7-9
TGTGCCAGCAGTCGAGCCGGGACAGGCACAGGCTACACCTTC
CASSRAGTGTGYTF
>many|.|TRBJ1-1|TRBV29-1
TGCAGCGTTTCAGGCATTGGGGGGACTGAAGCTTTCTTT
CSVSGIGGTEAFF
>.|.|TRBJ2-3|TRBV28
TGTGCCAGCAGGGGCACTAGCACAGATATGCAGTATTTT
CASRGTSTDMQYF
>few|.|TRBJ2-1|TRBV20-1
TGCAGTGCAACGTGGATTAGCGGAGCATACAATGAGCAGTTCTTC
CSATWISGAYNEQFF
>.|TRBD1|TRBJ2-7|TRBV2
TGTGCCAGCACAAACAGGGGCGAGCAGTACTTC
CASTNRGEQYF
>few|.|TRBJ1-2|TRBV13
TGTGCCAGCAGCTTTTGGGGCAGGGCAACCCGGAATGGCTACACCTTC
CASSFWGRATRNGYTF
>.|.|TRBJ2-5|TRBV27
TGTGCCAGCAGTTATCGGCAGGGGTGGGAGGAGACCCAGTACTTC
CASSYRQGWEETQYF
>.|.|TRBJ2-3|TRBV24-1
TGTGCCGCCAGTGATTTGCTGGGACACACGCAGTATTTT
CAASDLLGHTQYF
>.|TRBD1|TRBJ2-3|TRBV7-9
TGTGCCAGCACCGGGACAGCTAGCACAGATACGCAGTATTTT
CASTGTASTDTQYF
>.|TRBD1|TRBJ1-2|TRBV20-1
TGCAGTGCTAGGGGGGACAGGGACTCTAACTATGGCTACACCTTC
CSARGDRDSNYGYTF
>.|.|TRBJ2-3|TRBV27
TGTGCCAGCAGTGTTACGGGGGAAGATACGCAGTATTTT
CASSVTGEDTQYF
>.|.|TRBJ1-2|TRBV10-3
TGTGCCATCAGTGAGTCGGGGCGAGATGGCTACACCTTC
CAISESGRDGYTF
>.|TRBD2|TRBJ2-7|TRBV29-1
TGCAGCGTTGAATGGACGGGACTAGCGGGAGTAGAAGAGCAGTACTTC
CSVEWTGLAGVEEQYF
>.|.|TRBJ1-5|TRBV20-1
TGCAGTGCTAGTCCCGCTCGGGGAGGGAATCAGCCCCAGCATTTT
CSASPARGGNQPQHF
>few|.|TRBJ2-1|TRBV27
TGTGCCAGCAGCTCCGGGTCGCGGGGCTACAATGAGCAGTTCTTC
CASSSGSRGYNEQFF
>.|.|TRBJ1-2|TRBV27
TGTGCCAGCACATCCGGGGACCCCAGGGGCTATGGCTATACCTTC
CASTSGDPRGYGYTF
>few|TRBD1|TRBJ2-1|TRBV29-1
TGCAGCGCAGGGGGCGGCAGGTACAATGAGCAGTTCTTC
CSAGGGRYNEQFF
>.|.|TRBJ2-2|TRBV3-1
TGTGCCAGCAGCCAAGATCGAGGGACCCTCACCGGGGAGCTGTTTTTT
CASSQDRGTLTGELFF
>few|.|TRBJ1-6|TRBV4-1
TGCGCCAGCAGCCAAGTAGGTGGTGAGCGGGGTTACCCCCTCCACTTT
CASSQVGGERGYPLHF
>.|.|TRBJ1-2|TRBV12-3/TRBV12-4
TGTGCCAGCAGTTTTGCCTGGGGACGTGGCTACACCTTC
CASSFAWGRGYTF
>.|.|TRBJ2-3|TRBV6-6
TGTGCCAGCAGTTACGGGGGGACTAGCACAGATACGCAGTATTTT
CASSYGGTSTDTQYF
>.|.|TRBJ1-2|TRBV2
TGTGCCAGCAGTGAGCCAGGGAGCTCTGGCTACACCTTC
CASSEPGSSGYTF
>.|TRBD1|TRBJ1-1|TRBV3-1
TGTGCCAGCAGCCTGCGGGACAGGGCTGGTGTAGCTTTCTTT
CASSLRDRAGVAFF
>few|.|TRBJ2-1|TRBV29-1
TGCAGCGACCGGGACTCAACGAACAATGAGCAGTTCTTC
CSDRDSTNNEQFF
>.|TRBD1|TRBJ1-4|TRBV3-1
TGTGCCAGCAGCCCCACATCCGGGACAGGGTATGAAAAACTGTTTTTT
CASSPTSGTGYEKLFF
>.|.|TRBJ2-3|TRBV29-1
TGCAGCGTTGTGGCTGGGGCAGGGGTTGATACGCAGTATTTT
CSVVAGAGVDTQYF
>.|TRBD1|TRBJ1-3|TRBV5-1
TGCGCCAGCAGCTGGAATTCGGGACAGAGAAACACCATATATTTT
CASSWNSGQRNTIYF
>.|.|TRBJ1-2|TRBV5-1
TGCGCCAGCAGCTCCGACGGACGATATGGCTACACCTTC
CASSSDGRYGYTF
>.|TRBD1|TRBJ2-7|TRBV4-2
TGTGCCAGCAGCCAAGAGAAGGACAGGGCTACCTACGAGCAGTACTTC
CASSQEKDRATYEQYF
>.|.|TRBJ2-7|TRBV6-6
TGTGCCAGCACGGCCAAAGCCTACGAGCAGTACTTC
CASTAKAYEQYF
>.|TRBD1|TRBJ2-1|TRBV5-1
TGCGCCAGCGGCCCGGGACAGAACTTCAATGAGCAGTTCTTC
CASGPGQNFNEQFF
>.|.|TRBJ2-7|TRBV5-6
TGTGCCAGCAGCGCCGGGACACTCGAGCAGTACTTC
CASSAGTLEQYF
>.|.|TRBJ1-5|TRBV9
TGTGCCAGCAGCGTAGCTTCCCAGGGTCTGCCCCAGCATTTT
CASSVASQGLPQHF
>.|.|TRBJ2-5|TRBV20-1
TGCAGTGCTAGAGAGACAAGGATGGAGCAGTACTTC
CSARETRMEQYF
>.|.|TRBJ1-2|TRBV5-1
TGCGCCAGCAGTTTGAACGCCGCTAACTATGGCTACACCTTC
CASSLNAANYGYTF
>.|.|TRBJ1-4|TRBV20-1
TGCAGTGCCACTACCCCCGGGACTGGACAAGGAAAACTGTTTTTT
CSATTPGTGQGKLFF
>.|TRBD1|TRBJ2-7|TRBV18
TGTACCAGCTCACAGGGGATCCTTTACGAGCAGTACTTC
CTSSQGILYEQYF
>.|.|TRBJ1-4|TRBV29-1
TGCAGCGCCGGGTTGGGGGGAGGAAAACTGTTTTTT
CSAGLGGGKLFF
>.|TRBD2|TRBJ2-1|TRBV20-1
TGCAGTGCTTCGGGGAGCGGGAGGGTCAATGAGCAGTTCTTC
CSASGSGRVNEQFF
>.|.|TRBJ2-1|TRBV6-6
TGTGCCAGCAGTTACTCGAAGACTTCCAATGAGCAGTTCTTC
CASSYSKTSNEQFF
>.|.|TRBJ1-6|TRBV19
TGTGCCAGTAGAACAGGAGGACCCCTCCACTTT
CASRTGGPLHF
>few|TRBD2|TRBJ2-3|TRBV4-3
TGCGCCAGCAGCCAAGATAGCGGGGGGATCACAGATACGCAGTATTTT
CASSQDSGGITDTQYF
>.|TRBD2|TRBJ2-1|TRBV24-1
TGTGCCACCAGTGATTCGCCTAGCGGGAGATTTTGTAATGAGCAGTTCTTC
CATSDSPSGRFCNEQFF
>.|.|TRBJ1-3|TRBV9
TGTGCCAGCAGCGTAGCCAGGGATTCTGGAAACACCATATATTTT
CASSVARDSGNTIYF
>.|TRBD1|TRBJ1-2|TRBV4-2
TGTGCCAGCAGCCAAGATTCTCCAGGGGGCAGCTATGGCTACACCTTC
CASSQDSPGGSYGYTF
>few|TRBD2|TRBJ2-7|TRBV4-1
TGTGCCAGCAGCCAAGGGAGGGGTATTTACGAGCAGTACTTC
CASSQGRGIYEQYF
>.|TRBD2|TRBJ2-1|TRBV27
TGTGCCAGCAGTTTTCTGGCTGCTAGCGGGAGGTTTTACAATGAGCAGTTCTTC
CASSFLAASGRFYNEQFF